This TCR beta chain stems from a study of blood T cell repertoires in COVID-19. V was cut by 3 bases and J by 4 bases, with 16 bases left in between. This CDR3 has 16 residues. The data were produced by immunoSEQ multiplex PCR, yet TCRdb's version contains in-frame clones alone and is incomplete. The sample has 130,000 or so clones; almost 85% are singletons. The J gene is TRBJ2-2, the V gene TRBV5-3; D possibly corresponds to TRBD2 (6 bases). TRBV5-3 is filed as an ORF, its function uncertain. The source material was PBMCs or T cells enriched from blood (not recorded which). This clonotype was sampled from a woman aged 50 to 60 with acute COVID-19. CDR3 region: CARSSPGTESTGELFF. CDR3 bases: TGTGCCAGAAGCTCTCCCGGGACTGAAAGCACCGGGGAGCTGTTTTTT.